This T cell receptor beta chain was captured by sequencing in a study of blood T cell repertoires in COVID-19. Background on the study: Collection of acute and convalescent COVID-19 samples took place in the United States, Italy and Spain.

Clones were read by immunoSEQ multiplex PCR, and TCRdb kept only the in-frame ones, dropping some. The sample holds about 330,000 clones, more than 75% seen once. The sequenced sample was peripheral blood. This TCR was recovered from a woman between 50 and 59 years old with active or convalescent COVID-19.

CDR3 sequence (DNA): TGTGCCAGCAGGGACAGGGGGGCCCACTATGGCTACACCTTC. It encodes CASRDRGAHYGYTF. The chain recombines TRBV7-8 with TRBJ1-2, with 10 bases fitting TRBD1. The germline CDR1 and CDR2 sequences are SGHVS and FQNEAQ. This CDR3 is built from 14 residues. J was trimmed by 3 bases and V by 6 bases; bases with no gene match: 4.